This T cell receptor beta chain was sequenced in a study of radiation and T cells in renal cell carcinoma. Across the study: Nephrectomy followed 15 Gy stereotactic body radiation by 4 weeks.

The CDR3 runs 12 residues. With 4 bases removed from V and 4 bases from J, the gap between germline ends came to 8 bases. The germline CDR1 and CDR2 sequences are SGDLS and YYNGEE. This clone was counted between two and nine times. Libraries were prepared by immunoSEQ multiplex PCR; TCRdb keeps only in-frame clonotypes and omits some of them. The data show about 59,000 clones, roughly three quarters seen once. Time point given: baseline pretreatment blood. Treatment specified: 15 Gy SBRT to primary tumor, nephrectomy 4 weeks later. Sequencing used blood, obtained from a patient whose treatment included radiotherapy and nephrectomy. The chain recombines TRBV9 with TRBJ1-2; D is uncertain. The clonotype comes from a man aged 55 to 69 with renal cell carcinoma. The CDR3 is CASSRGIYGYTF. The CDR3 bases are TGTGCCAGCAGCCGGGGTATCTATGGCTACACCTTC.